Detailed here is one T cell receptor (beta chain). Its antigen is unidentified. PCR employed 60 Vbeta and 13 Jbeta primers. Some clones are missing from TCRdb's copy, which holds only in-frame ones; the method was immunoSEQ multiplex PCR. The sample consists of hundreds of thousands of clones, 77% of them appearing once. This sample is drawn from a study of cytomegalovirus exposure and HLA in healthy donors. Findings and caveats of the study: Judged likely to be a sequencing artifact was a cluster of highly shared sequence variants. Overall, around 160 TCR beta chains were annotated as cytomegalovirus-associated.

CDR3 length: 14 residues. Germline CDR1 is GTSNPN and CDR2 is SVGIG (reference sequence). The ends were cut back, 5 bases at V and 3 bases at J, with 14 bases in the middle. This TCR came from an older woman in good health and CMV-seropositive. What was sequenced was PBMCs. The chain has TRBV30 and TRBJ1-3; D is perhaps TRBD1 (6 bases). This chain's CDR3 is CAWEQGPLGNTIYF. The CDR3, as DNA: TGTGCCTGGGAACAGGGACCCCTTGGAAACACCATATATTTT.